These T cell receptor beta chains were read from a single sample in a study of blood T cell repertoires in COVID-19. Assay used: immunoSEQ multiplex PCR; TCRdb lists only in-frame clones, some missing. The sample contains 98,000 or so clones, roughly 80% of which appear only once. Sequencing was carried out using peripheral blood. These receptors originate from a man between 60 and 70 years old with acute or convalescent COVID-19. Each CDR3 is given with its conserved first and last residue. The D gene is left open where the match is weak. Clone sizes are given selectively: once, few, many, or a class where the clone is expanded.

D gene: TRBD2
V gene: TRBV5-1
J gene: TRBJ2-5
clone size: NA
CDR3 DNA: TGCGCCAGCAGCTTGGAGCATGGACTAGCGGGTTCTGAGACCCAGTACTTC
CDR3 protein: CASSLEHGLAGSETQYF

D gene: NA
V gene: TRBV15
J gene: TRBJ2-1
clone size: NA
CDR3 DNA: TGTGCCACCAGCTTGGGAGAGGCTAGGCAGGGGTTGGAGCAGTTCTTC
CDR3 protein: CATSLGEARQGLEQFF

D gene: NA
V gene: TRBV5-8
J gene: TRBJ2-7
clone size: NA
CDR3 DNA: TGTGCCAGCAGCTTGAGGGGCTCCTACGAGCAGTACTTC
CDR3 protein: CASSLRGSYEQYF

D gene: TRBD1
V gene: TRBV7-2
J gene: TRBJ2-7
clone size: NA
CDR3 DNA: TGTGCCAGCAGTCGAATCGGGACAGTCTCCTACGAGCAGTACTTC
CDR3 protein: CASSRIGTVSYEQYF

D gene: NA
V gene: TRBV7-9
J gene: TRBJ1-2
clone size: NA
CDR3 DNA: TGTGCCAGCAGCTCGGGACTGGGCTATGGCTACACCTTC
CDR3 protein: CASSSGLGYGYTF

D gene: NA
V gene: TRBV7-9
J gene: TRBJ1-3
clone size: NA
CDR3 DNA: TGTGCCACCACGACAGCCGGAAACACCATATATTTT
CDR3 protein: CATTTAGNTIYF

D gene: TRBD2
V gene: TRBV19
J gene: TRBJ2-7
clone size: NA
CDR3 DNA: TGTGCCAGTAGTGCCGGTGGTAGCGGGAGATCTTACGAGCAGTACTTC
CDR3 protein: CASSAGGSGRSYEQYF

D gene: NA
V gene: TRBV4-1
J gene: TRBJ1-4
clone size: few
CDR3 DNA: TGCGCCAGCAGCCAACGGGACATGTCTAATGAAAAACTGTTTTTT
CDR3 protein: CASSQRDMSNEKLFF

D gene: NA
V gene: TRBV6-6
J gene: TRBJ1-4
clone size: NA
CDR3 DNA: TGTGCCAGCAGTTACTCGATCAGCGATGAAAAACTGTTTTTT
CDR3 protein: CASSYSISDEKLFF

D gene: NA
V gene: TRBV5-5
J gene: TRBJ1-5
clone size: NA
CDR3 DNA: TGTGCCAGCAGCTTGGGGGGCGTTTGGCCCCAGCATTTT
CDR3 protein: CASSLGGVWPQHF

D gene: NA
V gene: TRBV12-5
J gene: TRBJ2-3
clone size: NA
CDR3 DNA: TGTGCTAGTGGCCGACTCGTAACAGATACGCAGTATTTT
CDR3 protein: CASGRLVTDTQYF

D gene: TRBD2
V gene: TRBV5-4
J gene: TRBJ2-3
clone size: NA
CDR3 DNA: TGTGCCAGCAGCTTGCGGGCGGGAGGGCCATCAGATACGCAGTATTTT
CDR3 protein: CASSLRAGGPSDTQYF

D gene: NA
V gene: TRBV5-1
J gene: TRBJ2-2
clone size: NA
CDR3 DNA: TGCGCCAGCAGCTCAAGTATCGGGAACACCGGGGAGCTGTTTTTT
CDR3 protein: CASSSSIGNTGELFF

D gene: NA
V gene: TRBV7-8
J gene: TRBJ1-1
clone size: NA
CDR3 DNA: TGTGCCAGCAGCTTAGCGCGGGGGGCGCAGGACACTGAAGCTTTCTTT
CDR3 protein: CASSLARGAQDTEAFF

D gene: TRBD2
V gene: TRBV7-3
J gene: TRBJ2-1
clone size: few
CDR3 DNA: TGTGCCAGCAGCGCACCGGGACTAGCGGGGGGTCACAATGAGCAGTTCTTC
CDR3 protein: CASSAPGLAGGHNEQFF

D gene: TRBD1
V gene: TRBV6-1
J gene: TRBJ2-3
clone size: NA
CDR3 DNA: TGTGCCAGCAGTGAATTCGAGGACAGGGGTGATACGCAGTATTTT
CDR3 protein: CASSEFEDRGDTQYF

D gene: TRBD1
V gene: TRBV7-2
J gene: TRBJ2-7
clone size: NA
CDR3 DNA: TGTGCCAGCAGTTTCGACAGGGGTGGCGAGCAGTACTTC
CDR3 protein: CASSFDRGGEQYF

D gene: TRBD1
V gene: TRBV18
J gene: TRBJ1-2
clone size: NA
CDR3 DNA: TGTGCCAGCTCACCAGGACAGGGCACCCTAGCTAACTATGGCTACACCTTC
CDR3 protein: CASSPGQGTLANYGYTF

D gene: NA
V gene: TRBV7-7
J gene: TRBJ2-7
clone size: NA
CDR3 DNA: TGTGCTAGCAGCTCCGGAGTTCGAGGCGAGCAGTACTTC
CDR3 protein: CASSSGVRGEQYF

D gene: TRBD1
V gene: TRBV14
J gene: TRBJ2-3
clone size: NA
CDR3 DNA: TGTGCCAGCAGCCCCCTCGGGGCAGGGGGCTCAGATACGCAGTATTTT
CDR3 protein: CASSPLGAGGSDTQYF

D gene: NA
V gene: TRBV30
J gene: TRBJ1-1
clone size: NA
CDR3 DNA: TGTGCCTGGAGTGTACAGGGGAACACTGAAGCTTTCTTT
CDR3 protein: CAWSVQGNTEAFF

D gene: NA
V gene: TRBV12-3/TRBV12-4
J gene: TRBJ2-5
clone size: few
CDR3 DNA: TGTGCCAGCAGTCAACGGTCAGGAGAGACCCAGTACTTC
CDR3 protein: CASSQRSGETQYF

D gene: TRBD1
V gene: TRBV7-8
J gene: TRBJ1-5
clone size: NA
CDR3 DNA: TGTGCCAGCAGCCCTCGGGACAGGGGTGGTCAGCCCCAGCATTTT
CDR3 protein: CASSPRDRGGQPQHF